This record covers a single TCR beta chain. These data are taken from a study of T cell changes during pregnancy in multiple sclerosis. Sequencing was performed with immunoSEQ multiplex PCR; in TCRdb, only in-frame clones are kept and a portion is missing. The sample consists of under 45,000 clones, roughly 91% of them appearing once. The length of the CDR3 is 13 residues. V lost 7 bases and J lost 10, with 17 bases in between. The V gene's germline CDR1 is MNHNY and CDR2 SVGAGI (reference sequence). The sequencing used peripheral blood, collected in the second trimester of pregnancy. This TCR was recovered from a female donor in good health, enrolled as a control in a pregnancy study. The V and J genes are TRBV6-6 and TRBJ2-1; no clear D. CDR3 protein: CASTTSETLEQFF. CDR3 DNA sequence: TGTGCCAGCACCACCTCCGAAACTCTAGAGCAGTTCTTC.